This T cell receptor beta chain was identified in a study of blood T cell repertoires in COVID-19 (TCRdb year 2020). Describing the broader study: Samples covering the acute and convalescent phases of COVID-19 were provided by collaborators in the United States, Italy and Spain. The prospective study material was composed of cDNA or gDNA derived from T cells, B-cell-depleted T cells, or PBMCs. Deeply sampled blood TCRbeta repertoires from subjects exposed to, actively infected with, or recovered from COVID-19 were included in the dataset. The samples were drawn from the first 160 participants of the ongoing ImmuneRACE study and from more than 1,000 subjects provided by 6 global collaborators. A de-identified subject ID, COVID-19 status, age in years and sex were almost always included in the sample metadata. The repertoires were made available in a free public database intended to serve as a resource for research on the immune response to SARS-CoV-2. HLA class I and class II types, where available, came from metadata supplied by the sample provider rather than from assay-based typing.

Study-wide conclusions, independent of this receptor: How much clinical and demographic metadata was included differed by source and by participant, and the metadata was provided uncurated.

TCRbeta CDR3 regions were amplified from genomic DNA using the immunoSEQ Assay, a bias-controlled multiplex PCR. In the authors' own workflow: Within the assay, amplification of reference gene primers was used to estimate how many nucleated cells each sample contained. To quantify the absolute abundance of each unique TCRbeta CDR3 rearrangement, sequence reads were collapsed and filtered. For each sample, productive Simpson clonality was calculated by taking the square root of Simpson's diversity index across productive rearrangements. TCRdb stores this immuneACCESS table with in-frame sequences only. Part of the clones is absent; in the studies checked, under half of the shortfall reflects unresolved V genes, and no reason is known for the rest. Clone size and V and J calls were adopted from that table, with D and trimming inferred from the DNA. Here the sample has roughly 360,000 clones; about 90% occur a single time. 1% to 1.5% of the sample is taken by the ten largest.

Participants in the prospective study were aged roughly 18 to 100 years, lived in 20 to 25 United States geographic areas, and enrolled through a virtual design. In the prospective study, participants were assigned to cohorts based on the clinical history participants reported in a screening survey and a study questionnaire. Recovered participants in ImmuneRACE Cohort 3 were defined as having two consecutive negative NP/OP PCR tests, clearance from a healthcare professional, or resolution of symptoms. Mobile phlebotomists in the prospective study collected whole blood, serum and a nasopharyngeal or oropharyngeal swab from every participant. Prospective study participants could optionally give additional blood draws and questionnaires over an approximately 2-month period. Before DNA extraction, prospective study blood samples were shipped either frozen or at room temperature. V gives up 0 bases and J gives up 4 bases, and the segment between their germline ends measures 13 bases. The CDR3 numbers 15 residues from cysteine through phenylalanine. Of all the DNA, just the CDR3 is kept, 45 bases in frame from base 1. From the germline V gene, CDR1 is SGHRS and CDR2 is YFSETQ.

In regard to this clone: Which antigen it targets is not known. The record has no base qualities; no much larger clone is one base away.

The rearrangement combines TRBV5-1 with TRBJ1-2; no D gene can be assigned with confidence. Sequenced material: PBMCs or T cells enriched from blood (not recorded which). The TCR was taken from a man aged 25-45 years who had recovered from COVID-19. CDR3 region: CASSLDRETTYGYTF. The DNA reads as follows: TGCGCCAGCAGCTTGGACCGGGAAACTACCTATGGCTACACCTTC.